This section outlines one T cell receptor beta chain sequence together with its context. Additional DNA sequences in this sample encode the identical CDR3. This sample is drawn from a study of shared clonotypes between healthy human individuals. Study summary: Donors had three CD4 naive, three CD4 memory, two CD8 naive and one CD8 memory plate apiece.

Sequenced by immunoSEQ multiplex PCR; TCRdb stores in-frame clones only, minus some. The data contain about 2 million clones, around 96% of them singletons. Terminally differentiated effector memory CD45RA+ cells were excluded by CCR7 positive selection of CD45RO-negative cells. The sample comprised naive CD8+ T cells sorted from blood. This clonotype originated in a man younger than 35 in good health.

The CDR3 region has the DNA TGTGCCAGCAGCTTAGCATGGGCAGGGGGCTACGAGCAGTACTTC. Amino acids: CASSLAWAGGYEQYF. The rearrangement joins TRBV7-6 to TRBJ2-7; TRBD1 matches 7 bases. CDR3 length: 15 amino acids. Germline V CDR1 and CDR2: SGHVS, FNYEAQ. The junction had 5 bases not matched to a gene; V was cut back by 0 bases and J by 3 bases.